Listed below are T cell receptor beta chains from one sample, sequenced in a study of cytomegalovirus exposure and HLA in healthy donors. Clones were sequenced by immunoSEQ multiplex PCR, and TCRdb holds only the in-frame ones, with some missing. Among about 160,000 clones, roughly 83% were seen once, and the ten largest hold about 0.39%. What was sequenced was PBMCs. Source of these receptors: a boy aged 2 to 10 in good health and CMV-seronegative. Both conserved end residues are part of each CDR3.

v_gene	j_gene	CDR3aa
TRBV6-5	TRBJ2-7	CASSRQGVTYEQYF
TRBV6-5	TRBJ1-1	CASSRGQGGEVF
TRBV6-5	TRBJ1-5	CASSPGRGSQPQHF
TRBV2	TRBJ1-2	CASSLISGDYGYTF
TRBV5-6	TRBJ2-3	CASSLLGQAYADTQYF
TRBV9	TRBJ2-1	CASSQVGAGSYNEQFF
TRBV6-1	TRBJ2-4	CASSGEAKNIQYF
TRBV28	TRBJ1-5	CASSLLQRLDSNQPQHF
TRBV4-1	TRBJ1-4	CASSQDSETGEGKLFF
TRBV27	TRBJ2-1	CASSFGTSGRNEQFF
TRBV6-5	TRBJ2-3	CASSYSGGGDTQYF
TRBV18	TRBJ1-2	CASSPPDSPSDGYTF
TRBV27	.	CASSFGQGAFYEQYF
TRBV9	TRBJ2-3	CASSVSGTITDTQYF
TRBV10-3	TRBJ2-4	CAISGTSSENIQYF
TRBV5-1	TRBJ1-1	CASSLALTTGNTEAFF
TRBV7-9	TRBJ2-7	CASSPSTGGRLYEQYF
TRBV7-6	TRBJ2-5	CASSLIQVARETQYF
TRBV19	TRBJ2-6	CASGQGYSGANVLTF
TRBV11-2	TRBJ2-7	CASESDSGTLLPHEQYF
TRBV4-2	TRBJ1-1	CASRRGAWDTEAFF
TRBV4-1	TRBJ2-4	CASSHPGVKNIQYF
TRBV6-1	TRBJ1-4	CASSVRQGASNEKLFF
TRBV28	TRBJ1-2	CASSFPRSPNYGYTF
TRBV9	TRBJ1-2	CASSGGQAYYGYTF
TRBV16	TRBJ1-1	CASSSGGNTEAFF
TRBV10-3	TRBJ1-2	CAISQANYGYTF
TRBV4-1	TRBJ2-7	CASSQSRGGFQYEQYF
TRBV27	TRBJ1-2	CASSLLTGSNYGYTF
TRBV6-5	TRBJ1-5	CASSYSTGRNQPQHF
TRBV10-1	TRBJ1-1	CASSESNRVNTEAFF
TRBV7-2	TRBJ2-1	CASSRIAGGPNNEQFF
TRBV5-1	TRBJ1-1	CASSSWTGNTEAFF
TRBV30	TRBJ2-1	CASITSGSFRNEQFF
TRBV12-5	TRBJ1-1	CASGAGRPMNTEAFF
TRBV7-8	TRBJ2-7	CASSVPSGAGEQYF
TRBV6-5	TRBJ2-7	CASSTLTVSYEQYF
TRBV5-6	TRBJ2-7	CASSLAKGWTYEQYF
TRBV6-1	TRBJ1-2	CASSARQGGDYGYTF
TRBV28	TRBJ2-7	CASKGTSGRALFYEQYF
TRBV6-5	TRBJ2-7	CASSRIGRAHYEQYF
TRBV18	TRBJ2-7	CASSPPGLYEQYF
TRBV6-1	TRBJ2-1	CASRASGTYNEQFF
TRBV5-1	TRBJ2-7	CASRSTSGNSYEQYF